The rows below give T cell receptor beta chains drawn from one sample of a study of shared clonotypes between healthy human individuals. Here immunoSEQ multiplex PCR was the method, and the copy in TCRdb shows in-frame clones only, minus some. Of millions of clones in the sample, roughly 91% were seen once. The material sequenced was naive CD8+ T cells from PBMCs. These receptors originate from a man aged 18 to 29 in good health. Some clones in this sample may be carry-over from other donors' samples. The CDR3 runs from the conserved cysteine through the conserved F or W. Each record gives: clone size, V gene, CDR3 length, CDR3 protein. Part of the rows lack a size; the others show once, few, many or a class for expanded clones.

>once|TRBV7-9|16
CASSLFPTASSYEQYF
>-|TRBV7-9|16
CASSGSRGANTGELFF
>-|TRBV13|14
CASSSALSGNTIYF
>-|TRBV27|18
CASRIQGRGLAGNNEQFF
>-|TRBV4-1|13
CASSGVTYDEQFF
>-|TRBV11-2|14
CASRQREGRIEQFF
>-|TRBV4-3|16
CASSQDMSGQGGEQYF
>-|TRBV27|14
CASSLGGRGYEQYF
>-|TRBV25-1|15
CASSDTGQGNNEQFF
>-|TRBV28|17
CASSRRNSGGSTDTQYF
>-|TRBV19|14
CASSLPVFNYGYTF
>-|TRBV7-9|12
CASSPSGTQQYF
>-|TRBV5-6|14
CASSPRQGANEQYF
>-|TRBV7-8|13
CASSLGLGNDYTF
>-|TRBV19|14
CASSIEGRDNGYTF
>-|TRBV5-5|14
CASSLEGSNQPQHF
>-|TRBV7-8|15
CASSLTGGVLGGYTF
>once|TRBV27|14
CASSLGVLNTEAFF
>-|TRBV7-9|13
CASSPDTQETQYF
>once|TRBV6-5|15
CASSSLATNQETQYF
>once|TRBV15|14
CATSARTGNQPQHF
>once|TRBV5-1|13
CASSNEIDYEQYF
>-|TRBV27|14
CASSFDRGGYGYTF
>-|TRBV4-3|14
CASSQEGLPYEQYF
>-|TRBV6-5|15
CASSYRDGSNYGYTF
>-|TRBV27|15
CASSSQREQAYEQYF
>-|TRBV7-9|15
CASSFITGSSYEQYF
>few|TRBV28|15
CASSFQASYNQPQHF
>-|TRBV7-9|15
CASSQQGTAIVGQYF
>-|TRBV7-9|14
CASSLAGTNEKLFF
>-|TRBV4-1|15
CASSRAGPTNEKLFF
>-|TRBV5-4|15
CASSRGRSTGETQYF
>once|TRBV30|16
CAWMSTTSLSYNEQFF
>-|TRBV9|15
CASSVAAGATYEQYF
>-|TRBV6-1|14
CASSIWGFTGELFF
>-|TRBV30|14
CAWSRDGVNQPQHF
>-|TRBV27|13
CATQPRGLYEQYF
>-|TRBV7-8|16
CASSLGTVGVQETQYF
>-|TRBV18|16
CASSPNRGREGTEAFF
>-|TRBV14|16
CASSQDRGLARAEQFF
>-|TRBV9|14
CASSVSGRADTQYF
>-|TRBV7-9|14
CASSREGQTYEQYF
>-|TRBV16|16
CASSQSFRDSNQPQHF
>-|TRBV19|15
CASSTAGLFQETQYF
>-|TRBV19|12
CASSWGLAGYTF
>-|TRBV28|15
CASSLMGQNYNEQFF
>-|TRBV7-2|15
CASSLTLTGRGGYTF
>-|TRBV9|15
CASSVTGGTLYEQYF
>-|TRBV15|16
CATSRPRTGGINEQYF
>once|TRBV28|13
CAAAEILTDTQYF
>-|TRBV27|16
CASSPLMGGPGYGYTF
>-|TRBV19|18
CASRQTRGSGGYTDTQYF
>-|TRBV21-1|14
CASSKVMTDQPQHF
>-|TRBV4-3|14
CASSQDPTSQPQHF